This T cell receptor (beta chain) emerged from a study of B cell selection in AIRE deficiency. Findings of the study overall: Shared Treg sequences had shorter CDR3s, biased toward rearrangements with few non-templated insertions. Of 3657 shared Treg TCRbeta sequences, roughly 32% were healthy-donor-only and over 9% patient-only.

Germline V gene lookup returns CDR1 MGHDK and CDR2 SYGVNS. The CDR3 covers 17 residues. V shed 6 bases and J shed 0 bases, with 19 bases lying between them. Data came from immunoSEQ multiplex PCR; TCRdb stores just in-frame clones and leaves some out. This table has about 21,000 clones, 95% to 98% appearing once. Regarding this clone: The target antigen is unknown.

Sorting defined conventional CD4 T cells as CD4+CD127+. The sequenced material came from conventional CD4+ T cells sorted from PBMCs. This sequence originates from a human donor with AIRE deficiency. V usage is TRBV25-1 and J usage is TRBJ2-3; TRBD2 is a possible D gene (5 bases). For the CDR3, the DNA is TGTGCCAGCAGCGGGGTCCTCCAGCAGCCTAGCACAGATACGCAGTATTTT. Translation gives CASSGVLQQPSTDTQYF.